These 17 T cell receptor beta chains came from one sample sequenced in a study of cytotoxic CD8 clonotypes in ibrutinib-treated CLL (dated by TCRdb to the early 2020s). Library construction relied on the immunoSEQ multiplex PCR assay. Imported from immuneACCESS, the table was reduced by TCRdb to in-frame sequences with V and J called. These copies leave out some clones; in studies compared against another copy, an unresolved V gene accounts for under half, and the cause of the remainder is not known. The sample contains more than 60,000 clones, approximately 87% of them found a single time. Approximately 35% of the sample belongs to the ten largest clones. This sample's time point label indicates: roughly 23 months on ibrutinib. Sequences were derived from PBMCs, sampled after 24 months of ibrutinib treatment. The receptors shown here come from a human donor with chronic lymphocytic leukemia.

Remarks on this clone: Sequence at one end of the junction differs from germline and may be a read error. J is TRBJ2-7 and V is TRBV6-1, with TRBD2 identical over 8 bases. The germline V gene encodes CDR1 MNHNS and CDR2 SASEGT. The CDR3 runs 15 residues. The CDR3 loop is CASIEAGDSSYEQYF. In nucleotides, the CDR3 is TGTGCCAGCATTGAAGCGGGAGATTCCTCCTACGAGCAGTACTTC.

The gene calls are TRBV25-1 and TRBJ1-5; D gene unclear. V lost 4 bases and J lost 7, with 14 bases in between. Germline V gene lookup returns CDR1 MGHDK and CDR2 SYGVNS. This CDR3 has 14 amino acids. The CDR3 reads CASSGPDLSQPQHF. DNA of the CDR3: TGTGCCAGCAGTGGACCCGACCTAAGCCAGCCCCAGCATTTT.

This rearrangement joins TRBV18 to TRBJ1-1; D is unclear. Germline V lookup: CDR1 KGHSH, CDR2 LQKENI. The V and J ends lost 5 bases and 8 bases respectively, with 12 bases between them. The CDR3 length is 12 residues. Here the CDR3 reads CASSTGRKEAFF. CDR3 in DNA: TGTGCCAGCTCAACGGGGAGAAAGGAAGCTTTCTTT.

V is TRBV18 and J is TRBJ2-5; 10 nucleotides align to TRBD1. CDR1 KGHSH and CDR2 LQKENI come from the germline V gene. The CDR3 runs to 16 residues. V shed 3 bases, J shed 5 bases, and the junction held 9 bases outside the gene matches. CDR3 amino acids: CASSPLTGGGGETQYF. CDR3 bases: TGTGCCAGCTCACCCCTGACAGGGGGCGGAGGGGAGACCCAGTACTTC.

The chain couples TRBV5-1 to TRBJ2-5; D may be TRBD1 or TRBD2 (5 bases each). The CDR3 has 14 residues. V lost 0 bases and J lost 5, with 11 bases in between. In germline, CDR1 is SGHRS, CDR2 YFSETQ. The CDR3 loop is CASSLAGTMETQYF. DNA for the CDR3: TGCGCCAGCAGCTTGGCCGGGACGATGGAGACCCAGTACTTC. The variable domain in full, completed from reference TRBV5-1 and TRBJ2-5, reads KAGVTQTPRYLIKTRGQQVTLSCSPISGHRSVSWYQQTPGQGLQFLFEYFSETQRNKGNFPGRFSGRQFSNSRSEMNVSTLELGDSALYLCASSLAGTMETQYFGPGTRLLVL.

The chain links TRBV30 to TRBJ2-2; D gene uncertain. In germline, CDR1 is GTSNPN, CDR2 SVGIG (reference sequence). Trimming stripped 0 bases from V and 0 bases from J, with 5 bases between. The CDR3 contains 14 residues. The CDR3 reads CAWSVPPNTGELFF. The CDR3 DNA sequence: TGTGCCTGGAGTGTACCCCCGAACACCGGGGAGCTGTTTTTT.

This chain joins TRBV2 and TRBJ2-1; the match to TRBD2 covers 11 bases. In germline, CDR1 is SNHLY, CDR2 FYNNEI. The J segment lost 9 bases and the V segment lost 4 bases, leaving 8 bases of the junction unmatched. This CDR3 comprises 15 residues. The CDR3 DNA reads TGTGCCAGCAGTGGAACTAGCGGGAGTAGTGGTGAGCAGTTCTTC. As protein: CASSGTSGSSGEQFF.

To note about this clone: Relative to the germline gene, one junction end is altered; a read error may explain this. The chain uses TRBV2 and TRBJ1-2; D is uncertain. This CDR3 is built from 13 residues. CDR1 is SNHLY, CDR2 FYNNEI, per germline. CDR3 amino acids: CASRPMDGLGDTF. CDR3 DNA sequence: TGTGCCAGCAGACCCATGGACGGACTTGGCGACACCTTC.

The chain employs TRBV28 and TRBJ1-4; the D gene is possibly TRBD1 (6 bases). Trimming took off 3 bases at V and 4 bases at J, with 15 bases between the two ends. This CDR3 contains 16 residues. Germline values: CDR1 MDHEN, CDR2 SYDVKM. CDR3 in amino acids: CASSFEGGFGNEKLFF. The CDR3 coding sequence is TGTGCCAGCAGTTTCGAGGGGGGTTTTGGTAATGAAAAACTGTTTTTT.

This clone appeared a few times. The V gene is TRBV7-2, the J gene TRBJ2-7; D is undetermined. This CDR3 has 12 amino acids. Trimming took off 10 bases at V and 7 bases at J, with 17 bases between the two ends. CDR1 and CDR2 (germline): SGHTA, FQGNSA. CDR3 coding DNA: TGTGCCACCCGTAGTATTGTGGCGGAGCAGTACTTC. Its protein is CATRSIVAEQYF.

This clone came up once. The J gene is TRBJ2-7, the V gene TRBV7-3, with TRBD2 as a possible D gene (6 bases). Germline V gene lookup returns CDR1 SGHTA and CDR2 FQGTGA. The CDR3 has 14 residues. Trimming left V 3 bases short and J 1 base short, with 10 bases between. CDR3: CASSFGSTSYEQYF. In nucleotides, the CDR3 is TGTGCCAGCAGCTTCGGGAGTACGTCCTACGAGCAGTACTTC.

As for this clone: At one boundary the junction diverges from the germline segment, which might be a read error. Additional DNA sequences in this sample encode the identical CDR3. The genes are TRBV5-6 and TRBJ2-1; 7 bases are a match to TRBD2. Germline V gives CDR1 SGHDT, CDR2 YYEEEE. CDR3 size: 13 residues. CDR3 nucleotides: TGTGCCAGCAGCCAAATGCGGGAGAATGAACAGTTCTTC. This sequence encodes CASSQMRENEQFF.

The chain joins TRBV7-6 to TRBJ2-1; D ambiguous. Trimming stripped 0 bases from V and 6 bases from J, with 9 bases between. Germline V gene lookup returns CDR1 SGHVS and CDR2 FNYEAQ. The CDR3 is 14 amino acids. In DNA, the CDR3 is TGTGCCAGCAGCTTAGCGTGGACCAGCAATGAGCAGTTCTTC. It translates to CASSLAWTSNEQFF.

V usage is TRBV7-3 and J usage is TRBJ2-2; TRBD1 matches 8 bases. V shed 3 bases, J shed 1 base, and the junction held 7 bases outside the gene matches. Germline V gene lookup returns CDR1 SGHTA and CDR2 FQGTGA. The CDR3 runs 17 residues. In DNA form, the CDR3 reads TGTGCCAGCAGCTTGAACAGGGGGAGTCGGAACACCGGGGAGCTGTTTTTT. Protein sequence: CASSLNRGSRNTGELFF.

The J gene is TRBJ2-3, the V gene TRBV28; the D gene could be TRBD1 or TRBD2 (5 bases each). From germline, CDR1 is MDHEN and CDR2 SYDVKM. Trimming removed 7 bases from V and 0 bases from J, with 11 bases in between. The CDR3 covers 14 residues. The CDR3 here is CASTPGPSTDTQYF. CDR3 nucleotides: TGTGCCAGCACCCCGGGACCAAGCACAGATACGCAGTATTTT.

This clone turned up a few times. The chain carries TRBV7-2 and TRBJ2-7; 8 bases match TRBD2. CDR1 and CDR2 (germline): SGHTA, FQGNSA. Trimming took 1 base from V and 2 from J; bases not matched to a gene: 7. The CDR3 covers 16 residues. CDR3 loop: CASSLGLTGGAYEQYF. In DNA, the CDR3 is TGTGCCAGCAGCTTAGGCCTTACGGGAGGGGCCTACGAGCAGTACTTC.

The chain employs TRBV4-1 and TRBJ1-3, with 10 bases that match TRBD1. Germline V gene sequence: CDR1 MGHRA, CDR2 YSYEKL. After removal of 0 bases from V and 3 bases from J, the junction contained 14 bases not matched to a gene. The CDR3 runs to 20 residues. The DNA of the CDR3 is TGCGCCAGCAGCCAAGATTGGGGACCGGGACAGGGGCGGGTTGGAAACACCATATATTTT. This translates into CASSQDWGPGQGRVGNTIYF.